The TCR beta chain under discussion was sequenced for a study of CD8+ T cells in alopecia areata. As for the study in general: Tofacitinib ran for 6 to 18 months before 6 months off drug. Percent affected scalp area, the SALT score, rated treated patients' severity.

The CDR3 is 15 residues long. The germline gives CDR1 MNHEY, CDR2 SVGAGI. V shed 0 bases, J shed 3 bases, and the junction held 3 bases outside the gene matches. Treatment reported: oral pan-JAK inhibitor, 5-10 mg twice daily. Specimens obtained from alopecia areata patients comprised lesional scalp punch biopsies and peripheral blood. cDNA serving as the sequencing template came from extracted, reverse transcribed RNA. Data came from immunoSEQ multiplex PCR; TCRdb stores just in-frame clones and leaves some out. The profile covers about 120,000 clones, with around 60% appearing a single time and more than 5% taken by the ten largest. Comments on this clone: Its antigen remains unknown.

The study's findings and limits: Besides other cells, scalp samples also yield sequences of resident alphabeta T cells from normal skin.

The sample in question was CD4+ T cells sorted from blood, obtained at week 4, from a patient treated with tofacitinib. The gene calls are TRBV6-5 and TRBJ1-1; 8 bases agree with TRBD1. The sequence derives from a human donor with alopecia areata. For the CDR3, the DNA is TGTGCCAGCAGTTACTCTCCACAGGGGGACACTGAAGCTTTCTTT. Translating it yields CASSYSPQGDTEAFF.